This T cell receptor beta chain was sequenced in a study of blood T cell repertoires in COVID-19 (dated by TCRdb to the early 2020s). As for the study more broadly: The collaborator samples originated in the United States, Italy and Spain and spanned the acute and convalescent phases of COVID-19. The material from the prospective study consisted of cDNA or gDNA derived from T cells, B-cell-depleted T cells, or PBMCs. Deeply sampled blood TCRbeta repertoires from subjects exposed to, actively infected with, or recovered from COVID-19 were included in the dataset. The repertoires were released in a freely available public database meant as a resource for research on the immune response to SARS-CoV-2. The samples were drawn from the first 160 participants of the ongoing ImmuneRACE study and from 1,254 subjects provided by 6 global collaborators. Sample metadata almost always included a de-identified subject ID, COVID-19 status, age in years and sex. HLA class I and class II types, where available, came from metadata supplied by the sample provider rather than from assay-based typing.

The collaborating institutions used their own protocols to collect whole blood in K2EDTA tubes. For TCRbeta analysis, collaborators shipped samples in one of three forms: frozen whole blood, isolated PBMCs, or DNA extracted from either of those sample types. What the research found in general, with its limitations: How much clinical and demographic metadata was included differed by source and by participant, and the metadata was provided uncurated.

TCRbeta CDR3 regions were amplified from genomic DNA using the immunoSEQ Assay, a bias-controlled multiplex PCR. For the original study's pipeline: The number of nucleated cells in each sample was estimated from the amplification of reference gene primers within the assay. To quantify the absolute abundance of each unique TCRbeta CDR3 rearrangement, sequence reads were collapsed and filtered. For each sample, productive Simpson clonality was calculated as the square root of Simpson's diversity index across productive rearrangements. TCRdb provides this immuneACCESS table in a form limited to in-frame rearrangements. Some clones are lacking; in checked studies, under half of them reflect an unresolved V gene, and why the rest are absent is not known. V and J calls and clone size come straight from that table; D and trimming were deduced from the DNA. The sample data list about 78,000 clones, and approximately 84% of these were observed just once. The biggest ten clones account for about 5% of the sample.

Worth noting for this clone: The specificity of this receptor is unknown. No much larger clonotype is one base removed from it; base qualities were not supplied.

V lost 4 bases and J lost 4 bases, and the count of bases not matched to a germline gene is 9. The CDR3 sequence holds 15 residues, the cysteine and phenylalanine included. The kept DNA is CDR3 alone, 45 bases in frame from the first base. As encoded in the germline V gene, CDR1 is SGHDT while CDR2 is YYEEEE. Here the chain combines TRBV5-6 and TRBJ2-3; 7 bases in between match TRBD2. This TCR was recovered from a man aged 60 to 69 with active or convalescent COVID-19. The material sequenced was peripheral blood. The CDR3 protein sequence reads: CASSVIRTRADTQYF. The DNA sequence is as follows: TGTGCCAGCAGCGTAATACGGACTAGGGCAGATACGCAGTATTTT.